The T cell receptor beta chain under discussion was sequenced for a study of CD8 T cells in ankylosing spondylitis. Notes on the study in general: Seemingly distinctive of ankylosing spondylitis blood was a TCR beta motif formed by eight highly homologous variants.

Germline values: CDR1 SGHAT, CDR2 FQDESV (reference sequence). Trimming removed 1 base from V and 3 bases from J; junction bases left unmatched: 6. The CDR3 loop spans 16 amino acids. Making the TCR beta libraries involved quantitative 5'-RACE with molecular barcodes. TCRdb re-called the 5' RACE reads through MiXCR, storing one row per CDR3 protein. Of some 840,000 distinct CDR3 sequences detected, 12% appear once; the ten largest clones hold approximately 0.5%. Remarks on this clonotype: The antigen is undetermined. This is likely a read error, given that the CDR3 carries no conserved phenylalanine or tryptophan at its end.

What was sequenced was blood, either unsorted or a sorted T cell fraction (not recorded which). This receptor was obtained from a male donor with ankylosing spondylitis. The gene calls are TRBV11-1 and TRBJ2-1; TRBD2 aligns across 7 bases. CDR3 coding DNA: TGTGCCAGCAGCTTAGAAGGAGCGGGATTCTACAATGAGCAGTTCCTC. Residues: CASSLEGAGFYNEQFL.